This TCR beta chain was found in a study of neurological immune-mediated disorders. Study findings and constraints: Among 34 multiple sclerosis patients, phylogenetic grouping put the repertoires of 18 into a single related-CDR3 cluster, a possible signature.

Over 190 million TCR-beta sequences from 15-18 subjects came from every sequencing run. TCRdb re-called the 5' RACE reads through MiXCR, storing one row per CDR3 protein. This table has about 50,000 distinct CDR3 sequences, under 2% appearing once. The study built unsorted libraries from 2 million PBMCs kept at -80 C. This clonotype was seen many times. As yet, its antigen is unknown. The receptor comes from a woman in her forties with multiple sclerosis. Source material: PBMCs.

This CDR3 reads CASSLATYNEQFF. CDR3 nucleotides: TGCGCCAGCAGCTTGGCAACCTACAATGAGCAGTTCTTC. The genes are TRBV5-1 and TRBJ2-1; D is ambiguous. Germline V lookup: CDR1 SGHRS, CDR2 YFSETQ. The CDR3 is made up of 13 amino acids. The V gene lost 0 bases and the J gene lost 2 bases, with 3 bases spanning the gap.